The present T cell receptor (beta chain) was sequenced within a study of shared clonotypes between healthy human individuals (dated by TCRdb to 2018 to 2020). In terms of the full investigation: A couple of women and a few men aged 18 to 49 years were included in the cohort. For each donor, CD4 naive and CD4 memory were each given three plates, CD8 naive was given two plates, and CD8 memory was given one plate. Blood TCR repertoires of five healthy adults were deeply sequenced to estimate repertoire size and the extent of clonotype sharing between individuals. To increase sequencing depth and limit assay-specific biases, TCR repertoire library preparation and sequencing were carried out by different laboratories using diverse techniques. Leukapheresis yielded between about 0.85 and 10 billion PBMCs per donor.

The germline V gene yields SGHDN for CDR1 and FVKESK for CDR2. From cysteine to phenylalanine, the CDR3 is 15 amino acids long. The CDR3 DNA has 45 bases and is translated from base 1. V is cut back by 4 bases and J by 2 bases, with 7 bases in the junction unmatched. The donors were healthy, HIV-negative adults with no recently reported acute infections or vaccinations. Every donor was a Caucasian adult residing in Nashville, Tennessee, USA. CD4+ T cells were enriched through magnetic negative selection, after which naive cells were positively selected on CD45RA and the remaining negative fraction served as the memory subset. Blood was collected by leukapheresis, and PBMCs were isolated by Ficoll-Histopaque density gradient centrifugation and then cryopreserved in liquid nitrogen vapor phase. Analytical flow cytometry was used to check the purity and quantity of each magnetically sorted T cell population. Each sorted fraction had its genomic DNA isolated and then quantified by UV absorbance on a Nanodrop 2000c.

Using the deep immunoSEQ assay, TCR CDR3 regions were amplified from genomic DNA by multiplex PCR. Extracted genomic DNA from each cell subset was distributed evenly across all wells of several immunoSEQ 96-well plates, and each plate was treated as a replicate. Each replicate PCR for sorted subsets received around 0.2 ug genomic DNA, equal to roughly 30,000 T cell genomes. Purified libraries were measured with a Qubit 3.0 fluorometer, size-checked on a Bioanalyzer 2100, and measured again with the KAPA Library Quantification kit. Each immunoSEQ 96-well plate was sequenced on its own single-read 150-cycle Illumina NextSeq 550 flow cell. For the original study's pipeline: Because only junctional sequences without quality scores were contained in the immunoSEQ output, filtering matching that applied to full-length reads could not be performed. Sequences were annotated with PyIR, a Python wrapper for IgBLAST v1.9, using IMGT germline references to assign V/J genes and CDR3. Reads were removed for weak V/J assignments (E-value above 1e-6), missing CDR3, stop codons, out-of-frame junctions, or ambiguous translated residues. V3J clonotypes were defined as sequences sharing an identical inferred V gene, J gene, and CDR3 amino acid sequence. The percentage overlap between two repertoires was calculated by dividing the number of shared unique clonotypes by the size of the smaller repertoire. Three approaches were used to assess repertoire richness: RTK rarefaction, the Chao1 estimator, and Recon v2.1 estimates of unobserved clonotypes. Generation probabilities were computed with OLGA for all TCRbeta clonotypes obtained by the gDNA method from four donors. Held by TCRdb, this immuneACCESS table contains in-frame sequences only and omits some clones. Under half of the omission traces to an unresolved V gene where checked; the cause of the rest is unknown. D and trimming come from the DNA, and the V and J calls and clone size come from that table. This sample has 2 million to 2.5 million clones in its table, and approximately 96% of those were observed once. Over 0.1% of the sample is in the top ten clones.

Overall study results and their limits: Only blood was sampled, and tissue TCR repertoires likely differ from those in blood. About 5% of naive CD4, roughly 3.5% of naive CD8, about 2.4% of memory CD4, and about 0.4% of memory CD8 clonotypes were shared across four donors. Higher generation probabilities were observed for clonotypes shared by all four sorted-subset donors than for non-shared clonotypes. The genetic and exposure-history diversity represented was limited by the small number of donors. Pairwise subsampling indicated that sequencing depth was expected to affect the degree of clonotype sharing among donors. Larger estimated clonotype richness was generally found for naive subsets than for memory subsets. Even with the large sequencing depth, rarefaction of the sorted-subset datasets indicated that sequencing was incomplete.

Notes on this clone: Its antigen has not been determined. No quality values exist for individual bases; no much larger clone is one base distant.

Material for sequencing was naive CD4+ T cells sorted from blood. Taken with the paper, the label for cell subset or site translates to: CD45RA+ positively selected. The sequence is built from TRBV14 and TRBJ1-2, and 7 bases in between align with TRBD1. The receptor was derived from a young man in good health. The encoded CDR3 is CASSPRGIGNYGYTF. Read as DNA, the sequence is TGTGCCAGCAGCCCCAGGGGGATCGGCAACTATGGCTACACCTTC.